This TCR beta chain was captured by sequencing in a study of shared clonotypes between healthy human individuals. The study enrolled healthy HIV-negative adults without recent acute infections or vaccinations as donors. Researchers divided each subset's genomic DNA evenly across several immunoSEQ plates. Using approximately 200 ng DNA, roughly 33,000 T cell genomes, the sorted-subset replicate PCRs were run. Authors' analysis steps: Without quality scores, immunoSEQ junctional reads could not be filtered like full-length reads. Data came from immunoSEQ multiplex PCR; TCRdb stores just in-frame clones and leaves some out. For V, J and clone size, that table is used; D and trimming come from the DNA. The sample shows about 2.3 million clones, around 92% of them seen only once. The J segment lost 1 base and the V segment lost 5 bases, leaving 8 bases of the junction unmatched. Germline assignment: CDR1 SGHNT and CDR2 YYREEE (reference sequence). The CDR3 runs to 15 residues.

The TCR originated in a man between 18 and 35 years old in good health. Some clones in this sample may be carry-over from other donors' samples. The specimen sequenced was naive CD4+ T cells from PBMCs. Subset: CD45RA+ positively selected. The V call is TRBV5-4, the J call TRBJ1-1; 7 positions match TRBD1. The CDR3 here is CASSQSHRGNTEAFF. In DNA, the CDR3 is TGTGCCAGCAGTCAGTCCCACAGGGGGAACACTGAAGCTTTCTTT.